This T cell receptor beta chain was obtained from a study of Graves' ophthalmopathy and Graves' hyperthyroidism. RNA transcripts provided the template for amplifying TCR beta CDR3 regions. Amplification began with first-round RT-PCR using HTBI primers, then second-round multiplex PCR was performed. In TCRdb, the multiplex PCR reads were re-called with MiXCR into one record per CDR3 protein. Of about 740,000 distinct CDR3 sequences listed, roughly two fifths are singletons. The CDR3 runs to 17 residues. V shed 0 bases and J shed 0 bases, with 10 bases lying between them. Germline CDR1 SGHRS, CDR2 YFSETQ. General study findings and limits: In blood appeared most of the expanded thyroid clonotypes whose frequency exceeded 0.001.

This clonotype has only one observation. What it binds is not known. The sequence came from an adult man with Graves' ophthalmopathy. The sequenced sample was peripheral blood. The chain recombines TRBV5-1 with TRBJ2-6; no clear D. CDR3 nucleotides: TGCGCCAGCAGCTTGGCTCCCAGGAGCTCTGGGGCCAACGTCCTGACTTTC. This encodes CASSLAPRSSGANVLTF.